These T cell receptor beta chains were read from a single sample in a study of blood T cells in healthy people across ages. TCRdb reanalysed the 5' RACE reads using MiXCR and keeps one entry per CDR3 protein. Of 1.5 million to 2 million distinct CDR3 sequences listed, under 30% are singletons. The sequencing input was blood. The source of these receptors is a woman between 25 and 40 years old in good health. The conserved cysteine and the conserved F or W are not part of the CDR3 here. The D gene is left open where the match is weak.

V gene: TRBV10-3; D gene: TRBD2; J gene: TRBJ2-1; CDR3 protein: AISASGIGYEQF
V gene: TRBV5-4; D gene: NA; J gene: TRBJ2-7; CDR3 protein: ASSSPGVEYSYEQY
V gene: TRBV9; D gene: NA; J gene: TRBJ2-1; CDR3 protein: ASSVVQGVDEQF
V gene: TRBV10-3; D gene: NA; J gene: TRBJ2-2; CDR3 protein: AISETGRDHGELF
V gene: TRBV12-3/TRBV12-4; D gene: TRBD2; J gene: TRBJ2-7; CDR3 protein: ASSTGTSWGEQY
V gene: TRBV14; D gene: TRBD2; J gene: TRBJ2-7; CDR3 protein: AGSQALAGGGGQY
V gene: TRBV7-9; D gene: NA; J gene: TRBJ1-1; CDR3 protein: ASSLAFSPNTEAF
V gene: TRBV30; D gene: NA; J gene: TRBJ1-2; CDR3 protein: ARSPGSGGDT
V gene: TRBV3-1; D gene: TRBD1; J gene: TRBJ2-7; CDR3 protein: ASCRQGGPYEQY
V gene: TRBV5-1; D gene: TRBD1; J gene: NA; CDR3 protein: ASGLGGGTGVYEQY